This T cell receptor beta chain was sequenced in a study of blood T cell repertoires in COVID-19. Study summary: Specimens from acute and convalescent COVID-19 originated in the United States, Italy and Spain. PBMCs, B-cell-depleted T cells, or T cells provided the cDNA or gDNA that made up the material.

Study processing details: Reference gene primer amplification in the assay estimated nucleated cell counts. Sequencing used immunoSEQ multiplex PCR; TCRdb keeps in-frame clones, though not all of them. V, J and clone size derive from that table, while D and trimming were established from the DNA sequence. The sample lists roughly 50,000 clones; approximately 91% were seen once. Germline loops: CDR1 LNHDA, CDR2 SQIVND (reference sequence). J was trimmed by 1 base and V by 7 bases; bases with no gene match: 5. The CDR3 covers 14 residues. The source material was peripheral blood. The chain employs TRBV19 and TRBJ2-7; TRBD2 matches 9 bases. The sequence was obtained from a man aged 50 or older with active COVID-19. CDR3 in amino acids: CASNQAGGSYEQYF. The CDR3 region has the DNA TGTGCCAGTAATCAAGCGGGAGGATCCTACGAGCAGTACTTC.